Each of the 5 T cell receptor beta chains below was sequenced from the same sample in a study of Ad26.COV2.S vaccination and SARS-CoV-2 variants. Method: immunoSEQ multiplex PCR; TCRdb's copy keeps in-frame clones and lacks some. This table holds about 680,000 clones, around 90% found once. Treatment meaning: around 19 received Ad26.COV2.S at low or high dose, single or two shots; 5 received placebo; per-sample allocation not given. Sample collection was performed on day 63 after the first vaccine or placebo injection. This specimen consisted of peripheral blood, obtained in a trial of Ad26.COV2.S vaccine versus placebo. The source of these receptors is a person between 18 and 59 years old who received the Ad26.COV2.S COVID-19 vaccine or a placebo.

The sample holds one count of this clone. The genes are TRBV27 and TRBJ1-2, with a tentative D call TRBD1 (5 bases). Germline loops: CDR1 MNHEY, CDR2 SMNVEV (reference sequence). This CDR3 comprises 14 residues. V shed 6 bases and J shed 4 bases, with 15 bases lying between them. The CDR3, as DNA: TGTGCCAGCAGGAAGCCGGGACCGACCTATGGCTACACCTTC. This translates into CASRKPGPTYGYTF.

V and J are TRBV7-9 and TRBJ1-2, with unresolved D. V shed 4 bases and J shed 6 bases, with 12 bases lying between them. Germline CDR1 reads SEHNR; CDR2 reads FQNEAQ (reference sequence). The CDR3 spans 13 residues. In DNA, the CDR3 is TGTGCCAGCAGCTCCCTCTCCCCCCATGGCTACACCTTC. Translated: CASSSLSPHGYTF.

DNA of the CDR3: TGTGCCAGCAGCCTCGAAGGGTCCCAGTTCTTC. This codes for CASSLEGSQFF. V gene TRBV12-3 or TRBV12-4 combines with J gene TRBJ2-1; the D is unclear. V lost 6 bases, J lost 13 bases, and 13 bases lay in between. The CDR3 length is 11 residues.

The chain uses TRBV14 and TRBJ1-5; the D is unclear. Germline V gene lookup returns CDR1 SGHDN and CDR2 FVKESK. The V gene lost 4 bases and the J gene lost 3 bases, with 10 bases spanning the gap. This CDR3 has 14 residues. The CDR3 nucleotides read TGTGCCAGCAGCCCTAAGGGATACAATCAGCCCCAGCATTTT. This sequence encodes CASSPKGYNQPQHF.

The chain carries TRBV6-5 and TRBJ2-1; D assignment may be TRBD1 or TRBD2 (5 bases each). Germline V CDR1 and CDR2: MNHEY, SVGAGI. There are 14 residues in the CDR3. The ends were cut back, 7 bases at V and 0 bases at J, with 10 bases in the middle. CDR3 residues: CASKDGASYNEQFF. The DNA for the CDR3 is TGTGCCAGCAAGGACGGGGCCTCCTACAATGAGCAGTTCTTC.